The 30 T cell receptor beta chains below all came from one sample that was sequenced in a study of blood T cell repertoires in COVID-19. Sequenced by immunoSEQ multiplex PCR; TCRdb stores in-frame clones only, minus some. Of around 240,000 clones in the sample, roughly 85% were seen once. The sequenced sample was peripheral blood. Receptors originate from a man in his forties or fifties with acute or convalescent COVID-19.

V usage is TRBV5-1 and J usage is TRBJ2-3; 11 bases align to TRBD2. J lost 6 bases, V lost 3 bases, and 9 bases had no gene match. The V gene's germline CDR1 is SGHRS and CDR2 YFSETQ. The CDR3 runs to 16 residues. The CDR3 is CASSSSPLAGVDTQYF. The DNA of the CDR3 is TGCGCCAGCAGCTCATCGCCACTAGCGGGGGTTGATACGCAGTATTTT.

The gene calls are TRBV12-3 or TRBV12-4 and TRBJ1-4; 7 bases map to TRBD1. J lost 7 bases, V lost 3 bases, and 2 bases had no gene match. CDR3 size: 13 residues. The CDR3 sequence: CASSFNRGEKLFF. The CDR3, as DNA: TGTGCCAGCAGTTTTAACAGGGGTGAAAAACTGTTTTTT.

V usage is TRBV5-1 and J usage is TRBJ2-3; D uncertain. V lost 5 bases, J lost 7 bases, and 17 bases lay in between. This CDR3 spans 14 amino acids. From germline, CDR1 is SGHRS and CDR2 YFSETQ. The CDR3 sequence: CASSLGLKANTQYF. Here the CDR3 DNA reads TGCGCCAGCAGTCTGGGCCTCAAGGCGAATACGCAGTATTTT.

This clone was seen more than once but under ten times. The chain couples TRBV11-2 to TRBJ2-3; TRBD2 might be the D (6 bases). V shed 1 base and J shed 4 bases, with 12 bases lying between them. This CDR3 comprises 15 residues. Germline values: CDR1 SGHAT, CDR2 FQNNGV. The CDR3 reads CASSLGGPGADTQYF. DNA of the CDR3: TGTGCCAGCAGCTTAGGGGGACCGGGGGCAGATACGCAGTATTTT.

The rearrangement links TRBV6-6 to TRBJ1-1, with 7 bases matching TRBD1. Trimming at V came to 5 bases and at J to 11 bases, leaving 5 bases not matched to a gene. The CDR3 length is 11 residues. The germline V gene encodes CDR1 MNHNY and CDR2 SVGAGI (reference sequence). The DNA for the CDR3 is TGTGCCAGCAGTCACAGGGGAATGGCTTTCTTT. Amino acid sequence: CASSHRGMAFF.

In this sample, this clone turned up once. V is TRBV6-6 and J is TRBJ1-5, with 7 nucleotides matching TRBD1. This CDR3 has 15 amino acids. Looked up from germline, CDR1 is MNHNY and CDR2 is SVGAGI (reference sequence). The V and J ends lost 5 bases and 0 bases, in that order; junction bases with no gene match: 4. The CDR3 spells CASSTGAYSNQPQHF. The CDR3 nucleotides are TGTGCCAGCAGTACAGGGGCGTATAGCAATCAGCCCCAGCATTTT.

This clone was observed a handful of times. The chain uses TRBV27 and TRBJ1-5; TRBD1 is a possible D gene (5 bases). This CDR3 has 14 amino acids. Per germline, CDR1 MNHEY and CDR2 SMNVEV (reference sequence). Between the trimmed V and J ends, which lost 6 bases and 7 bases, there was a span of 16 bases. The CDR3 here is CASRSGGAGQPQHF. The CDR3 bases are TGTGCCAGCAGGAGTGGAGGGGCCGGGCAGCCCCAGCATTTT.

The chain carries TRBV29-1 and TRBJ1-6; the match to TRBD1 covers 10 bases. Germline V gene data show CDR1 as SQVTM and CDR2 as ANQGSEA. The CDR3 sequence is 14 residues long. V lost 6 bases and J lost 4; bases outside the gene matches: 3. In DNA form, the CDR3 reads TGCAGCGTGGGGACAGGGGATTATAATTCACCCCTCCACTTT. Its translation is CSVGTGDYNSPLHF. Filled out from reference TRBV29-1 and TRBJ1-6, the complete variable domain reads SAVISQKPSRDICQRGTSLTIQCQVDSQVTMMFWYRQQPGQSLTLIATANQGSEATYESGFVIDKFPISRPNLTFSTLTVSNMSPEDSSIYLCSVGTGDYNSPLHFGNGTRLTVT.

This chain joins TRBV5-4 and TRBJ1-2; TRBD1 might be the D (6 bases). V lost 4 bases, J lost 1 base, and 11 bases lay in between. Germline CDR1 is SGHNT and CDR2 is YYREEE (reference sequence). This CDR3 is 14 amino acids long. The CDR3 sequence: CASSGGQFNYGYTF. CDR3 DNA sequence: TGTGCCAGCAGCGGAGGACAGTTTAACTATGGCTACACCTTC.

The CDR3 reads CASSFRNRQGAEAFF. The CDR3 DNA follows: TGCGCCAGCAGCTTCCGCAACCGACAGGGGGCTGAAGCTTTCTTT. The V and J genes are TRBV5-1 and TRBJ1-1; 9 positions match TRBD1. The V segment lost 2 bases and the J segment 6 bases; nucleotides outside the gene matches: 8. Germline V lookup: CDR1 SGHRS, CDR2 YFSETQ. This CDR3 is 15 amino acids long.

The chain employs TRBV6-4 and TRBJ2-1, with 7 bases matching TRBD1. This CDR3 contains 14 residues. Trimming at V came to 3 bases and at J to 7 bases, leaving 6 bases not matched to a gene. From germline, CDR1 is MRHNA and CDR2 SNTAGT. CDR3 protein: CASSEQGIVNEQFF. The CDR3 DNA follows: TGTGCCAGCAGTGAACAGGGGATCGTAAATGAGCAGTTCTTC.

The V call is TRBV5-1, the J call TRBJ2-7; 12 nucleotides line up with TRBD1. The CDR3 consists of 15 residues. V trimming: 6 bases; J trimming: 10 bases; junction bases outside the gene matches: 14. Germline CDR1 reads SGHRS; CDR2 reads YFSETQ. In nucleotides, the CDR3 is TGCGCCAGCAACGTGGAGGGGACAGGGGGCGTCGAACAGTACTTC. It yields the protein CASNVEGTGGVEQYF.

The V and J genes are TRBV10-3 and TRBJ2-5, with D possibly TRBD1 on 5 matching bases. The CDR3 consists of 13 residues. Germline V gene sequence: CDR1 ENHRY, CDR2 SYGVKD. Trimming cost V 4 bases and J 1 base, with 7 bases left between them. CDR3 in DNA: TGTGCCATCAGTGTTACAGGCCAAGAGACCCAGTACTTC. This gives the protein CAISVTGQETQYF.

This chain uses TRBV3-1 (or the pseudogene TRBV3-2) with TRBJ1-1; D is unresolved. The ends were cut back, 1 base at V and 5 bases at J, with 5 bases in the middle. Germline lookup yields CDR1 LGHDT and CDR2 YNNKEL (reference sequence). The CDR3 has 12 residues. The CDR3: CASSQGGTEAFF. The CDR3 DNA is TGTGCCAGCAGCCAAGGAGGGACTGAAGCTTTCTTT.

The chain combines TRBV5-8 with TRBJ1-1, with D perhaps matching TRBD1 (5 bases). With 0 bases removed from V and 5 bases from J, the gap between germline ends came to 17 bases. Germline CDR1 reads SGHTS; CDR2 reads YDEGEE. This CDR3 has 16 amino acids. The CDR3 bases are TGTGCCAGCAGCTTGGTCAGGGTCGTTTTGAGGACTGAAGCTTTCTTT. Encoded protein: CASSLVRVVLRTEAFF.

The chain uses TRBV28 and TRBJ1-3; 8 nucleotides line up with TRBD1. Germline CDR1 is MDHEN and CDR2 is SYDVKM. V trimming: 6 bases; J trimming: 2 bases; junction bases outside the gene matches: 3. The CDR3 sequence is 14 residues long. The CDR3 DNA is TGTGCCAGCAGGAAGACAGGGGCTGGAAACACCATATATTTT. Translation gives CASRKTGAGNTIYF. Full variable domain (remainder filled in from reference TRBV28 and TRBJ1-3): DVKVTQSSRYLVKRTGEKVFLECVQDMDHENMFWYRQDPGLGLRLIYFSYDVKMKEKGDIPEGYSVSREKKERFSLILESASTNQTSMYLCASRKTGAGNTIYFGEGSWLTVV.

The gene calls are TRBV4-2 and TRBJ2-2; 11 bases agree with TRBD2. The CDR3 is 20 amino acids. V shed 1 base, J shed 2 bases, and the junction held 12 bases outside the gene matches. Germline loops: CDR1 LGHNA, CDR2 YNFKEQ. CDR3 nucleotide sequence: TGTGCCAGCAGCCAAGTTACTTGGGGACTAGCGGTAACTAACACCGGGGAGCTGTTTTTT. This encodes CASSQVTWGLAVTNTGELFF.

In this sample, this clone turned up once. The chain links TRBV19 to TRBJ1-1, with D unclear. Deletions cut 6 bases from V and 1 base from J, with 15 bases between. Per germline, CDR1 LNHDA and CDR2 SQIVND (reference sequence). CDR3 length equals 15 residues. The CDR3: CASSPPLRGNTEAFF. Written as DNA, the CDR3 is TGTGCCAGTAGCCCCCCCTTACGAGGGAACACTGAAGCTTTCTTT.

The CDR3 here is CASSLDGYAPLHF. CDR3 sequence (DNA): TGCGCCAGCAGCTTGGACGGGTACGCACCCCTCCACTTT. The V gene is TRBV5-1, the J gene TRBJ1-6; D ambiguous. Germline V gene sequence: CDR1 SGHRS, CDR2 YFSETQ. This CDR3 has 13 amino acids. V was clipped by 0 bases and J by 11 bases, with 9 bases between them. The whole variable domain, filled in from reference TRBV5-1 and TRBJ1-6, reads KAGVTQTPRYLIKTRGQQVTLSCSPISGHRSVSWYQQTPGQGLQFLFEYFSETQRNKGNFPGRFSGRQFSNSRSEMNVSTLELGDSALYLCASSLDGYAPLHFGNGTRLTVT.

As for this clone: The same CDR3 arises from other DNA sequences in this sample as well. This sequence joins TRBV11-2 and TRBJ1-2; no definite D call. CDR1 is SGHAT, CDR2 FQNNGV, per germline. V lost 5 bases to trimming and J lost 8 bases, with 12 bases between them. This CDR3 is built from 12 residues. CDR3 in amino acids: CASSLPLGGYTF. The CDR3 coding sequence is TGTGCCAGCAGCCTTCCACTCGGGGGCTACACCTTC. The full variable domain, rest sourced from reference TRBV11-2 and TRBJ1-2, is EAGVAQSPRYKIIEKRQSVAFWCNPISGHATLYWYQQILGQGPKLLIQFQNNGVVDDSQLPKDRFSAERLKGVDSTLKIQPAKLEDSAVYLCASSLPLGGYTFGSGTRLTVV.

V gene TRBV15 combines with J gene TRBJ1-2; 12 positions agree with TRBD1. Germline CDR1 LNHNV, CDR2 YYDKDF (reference sequence). CDR3 size: 14 residues. V lost 3 bases, J lost 8 bases, and 4 bases stayed unmatched. Here the CDR3 reads CATSRGQGAGGYTF. The CDR3, as DNA: TGTGCCACCAGCAGGGGACAGGGGGCGGGAGGCTACACCTTC.

The J gene is TRBJ2-3, the V gene TRBV13; maybe TRBD2 (6 bases). From germline, CDR1 is PRHDT and CDR2 FYEKMQ (reference sequence). The ends were cut back, 2 bases at V and 3 bases at J, with 15 bases in the middle. The length of the CDR3 is 16 residues. The CDR3 DNA follows: TGTGCCAGCAGCTTAAGTAGCGGAGTAGTAACAGATACGCAGTATTTT. As protein: CASSLSSGVVTDTQYF.

This chain links TRBV7-9 with TRBJ2-1, with D hard to call. Per germline, CDR1 SEHNR and CDR2 FQNEAQ (reference sequence). V was pared by 1 base and J by 7 bases, with 11 bases between. This CDR3 is 14 amino acids long. The CDR3 region has the DNA TGTGCCAGCAGCTTAGATGGCGGTCGTAATGAGCAGTTCTTC. This gives the protein CASSLDGGRNEQFF.

The V gene is TRBV4-1, the J gene TRBJ1-3; TRBD1 aligns across 7 bases. Germline CDR1 and CDR2: MGHRA and YSYEKL. The CDR3 runs to 15 residues. J was trimmed by 1 base and V by 4 bases; bases with no gene match: 4. Here the CDR3 DNA reads TGCGCCAGCAGCCCTCCGACAGGGTCTGGAAACACCATATATTTT. Its protein product is CASSPPTGSGNTIYF.

CDR3 DNA sequence: TGTGCCAGCAGTGAAGCAACAGGGGGCTACTATGGCTACACCTTC. Its translation is CASSEATGGYYGYTF. The chain is built from TRBV6-1 and TRBJ1-2, with 9 bases matching TRBD1. With V trimmed by 0 bases and J by 3 bases, 2 bases remained unmatched. The CDR3 loop spans 15 amino acids. The germline V gene has CDR1 MNHNS and CDR2 SASEGT.

This clone was seen a handful of times. The sample has other DNA sequences that encode this CDR3 too. The genes are TRBV18 and TRBJ2-7, with 8 positions matching TRBD1. CDR3 length: 14 residues. Germline CDR1 KGHSH, CDR2 LQKENI. V lost 3 bases and J lost 2; bases outside the gene matches: 3. The CDR3 loop reads CASSPGTGPYEQYF. CDR3 sequence (DNA): TGTGCCAGCTCACCCGGGACAGGTCCCTACGAGCAGTACTTC.

V gene TRBV30 combines with J gene TRBJ1-2, with a possible D match to TRBD1 (5 bases). V lost 0 bases to trimming and J lost 6 bases, with 14 bases between them. The CDR3 consists of 14 residues. Germline CDR1 GTSNPN, CDR2 SVGIG (reference sequence). CDR3 coding DNA: TGTGCCTGGAGTGTGGAGCGTAGGGGTCATGGCTACACCTTC. It specifies CAWSVERRGHGYTF. The whole variable domain, filled in from reference TRBV30 and TRBJ1-2, reads SQTIHQWPATLVQPVGSPLSLECTVEGTSNPNLYWYRQAAGRGLQLLFYSVGIGQISSEVPQNLSASRPQDRQFILSSKKLLLSDSGFYLCAWSVERRGHGYTFGSGTRLTVV.

The chain couples TRBV10-3 to TRBJ2-4, with D possibly matching TRBD1 (5 bases). The CDR3 length is 14 residues. With 3 bases removed from V and 6 bases from J, the gap between germline ends came to 12 bases. Germline V gene lookup returns CDR1 ENHRY and CDR2 SYGVKD. The CDR3 region is CAISDQGMGNIQYF. The CDR3 DNA follows: TGTGCCATCAGTGATCAGGGCATGGGAAACATTCAGTACTTC.

The chain is built from TRBV28 and TRBJ2-7, with 8 bases matching TRBD1. From germline, CDR1 is MDHEN and CDR2 SYDVKM. J gave up 5 bases and V 2 bases, and 5 bases lay outside the gene matches. CDR3 length: 14 amino acids. The CDR3 bases are TGTGCCAGCAGTTTAAGCCAGGGGGCCCACGAGCAGTACTTC. This codes for CASSLSQGAHEQYF.

This clone has only one observation. This chain connects TRBV18 to TRBJ1-6, with 9 bases that match TRBD1. The V and J ends lost 3 bases and 9 bases, in that order; junction bases with no gene match: 3. This CDR3 comprises 14 residues. The germline V gene has CDR1 KGHSH and CDR2 LQKENI. The CDR3: CASSPDRGRSPLHF. In DNA form, the CDR3 reads TGTGCCAGCTCACCGGACAGGGGTCGTTCACCCCTCCACTTT.